These 2 T cell receptor beta chains share one sample of origin, sequenced in a study of graft-versus-host responses after intestinal transplantation. There were around 200,000 CFSE-labeled responder cells plated together with around 200,000 irradiated, violet-dye-labeled stimulator cells. Clones were read by immunoSEQ multiplex PCR, and TCRdb kept only the in-frame ones, dropping some. Of some 9,500 clones listed, 29% are singletons. The material was alloreactive CD8+ T cells from a mixed lymphocyte reaction culture, obtained before intestinal transplant. Subset meaning: CFSE-low proliferating T cells sorted from roughly six-day pre-transplant mixed lymphocyte reaction (GvH or HvG direction). These TCRs come from a human patient who received an intestinal transplant.

The sample holds a few counts of this clone. Written as DNA, the CDR3 is TGTGCCAGCAGCTTAGGTAGGAGCTCCTACGAGCAGTACTTC. Translated: CASSLGRSSYEQYF. This rearrangement joins TRBV13 to TRBJ2-7; D is unresolved. V lost 0 bases and J 0 bases, leaving 6 bases between the germline ends. Germline V lookup: CDR1 PRHDT, CDR2 FYEKMQ (reference sequence). This CDR3 is built from 14 residues.

The chain employs TRBV6-5 and TRBJ1-2; D is possibly TRBD1 (5 bases). The V gene's germline CDR1 is MNHEY and CDR2 SVGAGI. This CDR3 comprises 15 residues. V dropped 8 bases and J dropped 4 bases, with 20 bases sitting between them. The CDR3, as DNA: TGTGCCAGCTCCCCCGGGACTTTGACCTCCTATGGCTACACCTTC. As protein: CASSPGTLTSYGYTF.